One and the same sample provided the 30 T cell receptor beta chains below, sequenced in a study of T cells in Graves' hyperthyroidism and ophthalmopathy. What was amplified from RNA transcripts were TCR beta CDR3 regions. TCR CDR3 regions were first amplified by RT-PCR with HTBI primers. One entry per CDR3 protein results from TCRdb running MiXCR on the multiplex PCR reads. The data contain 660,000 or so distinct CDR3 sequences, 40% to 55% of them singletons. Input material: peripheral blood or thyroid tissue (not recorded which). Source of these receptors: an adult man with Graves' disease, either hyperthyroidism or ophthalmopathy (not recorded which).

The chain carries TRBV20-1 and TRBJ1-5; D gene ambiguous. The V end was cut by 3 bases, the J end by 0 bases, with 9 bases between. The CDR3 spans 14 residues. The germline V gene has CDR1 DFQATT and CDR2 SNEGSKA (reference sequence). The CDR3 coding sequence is TGCAGTGCTAGCGAGGGTAATAGCAATCAGCCCCAGCATTTT. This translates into CSASEGNSNQPQHF.

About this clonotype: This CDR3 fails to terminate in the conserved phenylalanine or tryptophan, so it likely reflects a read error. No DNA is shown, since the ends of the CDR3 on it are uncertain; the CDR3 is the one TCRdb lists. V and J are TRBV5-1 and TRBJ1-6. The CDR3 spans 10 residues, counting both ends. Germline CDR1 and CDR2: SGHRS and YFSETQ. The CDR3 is CASSLVPSSS.

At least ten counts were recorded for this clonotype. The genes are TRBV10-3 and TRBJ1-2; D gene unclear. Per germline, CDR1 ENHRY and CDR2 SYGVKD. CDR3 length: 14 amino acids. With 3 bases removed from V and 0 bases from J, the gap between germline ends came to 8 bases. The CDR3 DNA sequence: TGTGCCATCAGTGACAGTACAGCTAACTATGGCTACACCTTC. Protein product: CAISDSTANYGYTF.

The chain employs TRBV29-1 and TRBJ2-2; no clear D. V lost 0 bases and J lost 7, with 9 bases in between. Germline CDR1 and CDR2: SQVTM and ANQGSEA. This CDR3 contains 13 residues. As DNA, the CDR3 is TGCAGCGTTGAAGATCTAGGGTTCGGGGAGCTGTTTTTT. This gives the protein CSVEDLGFGELFF.

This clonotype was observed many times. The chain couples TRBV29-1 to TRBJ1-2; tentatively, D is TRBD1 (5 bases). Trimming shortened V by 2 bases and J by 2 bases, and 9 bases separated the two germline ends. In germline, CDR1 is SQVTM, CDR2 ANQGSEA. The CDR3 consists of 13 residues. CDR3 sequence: CSVEYTGNYGYTF. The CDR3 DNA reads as TGCAGCGTTGAATATACAGGCAACTATGGCTACACCTTC.

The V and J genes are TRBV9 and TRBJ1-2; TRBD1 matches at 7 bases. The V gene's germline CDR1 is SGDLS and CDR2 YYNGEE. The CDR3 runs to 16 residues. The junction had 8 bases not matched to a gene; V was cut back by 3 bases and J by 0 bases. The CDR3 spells CASSEGGEVTNYGYTF. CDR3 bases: TGTGCCAGCAGCGAAGGGGGCGAGGTAACTAACTATGGCTACACCTTC.

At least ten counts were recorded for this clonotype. The CDR3 loop is CASSRDGPEAFF. The CDR3 bases are TGTGCCAGTTCCCGGGACGGACCTGAAGCTTTCTTT. This chain connects TRBV2 to TRBJ1-1; D perhaps matches TRBD1 (5 bases). Trimming stripped 9 bases from V and 6 bases from J, with 14 bases between. Looked up from germline, CDR1 is SNHLY and CDR2 is FYNNEI. The CDR3 runs to 12 residues.

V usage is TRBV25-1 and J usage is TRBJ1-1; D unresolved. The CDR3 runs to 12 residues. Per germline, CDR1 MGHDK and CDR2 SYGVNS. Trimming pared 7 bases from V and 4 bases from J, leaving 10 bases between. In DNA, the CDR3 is TGTGCCAGCACTTATGGGAGCACTGAAGCTTTCTTT. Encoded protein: CASTYGSTEAFF.

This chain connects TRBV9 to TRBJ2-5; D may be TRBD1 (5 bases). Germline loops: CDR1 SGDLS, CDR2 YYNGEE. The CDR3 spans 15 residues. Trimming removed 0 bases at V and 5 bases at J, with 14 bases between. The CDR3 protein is CASSVGRGIRETQYF. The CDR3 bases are TGTGCCAGCAGCGTAGGTAGGGGAATAAGGGAGACCCAGTACTTC.

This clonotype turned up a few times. The CDR3 loop reads CASSPHTGSSTEAFF. As DNA, the CDR3 is TGTGCCAGCAGCCCTCACACAGGGTCGAGCACTGAAGCTTTCTTT. This chain links TRBV5-4 with TRBJ1-1; a possible D gene is TRBD1 (6 bases). The length of the CDR3 is 15 residues. From germline, CDR1 is SGHNT and CDR2 YYREEE (reference sequence). V lost 4 bases and J 4 bases, leaving 17 bases between the germline ends.

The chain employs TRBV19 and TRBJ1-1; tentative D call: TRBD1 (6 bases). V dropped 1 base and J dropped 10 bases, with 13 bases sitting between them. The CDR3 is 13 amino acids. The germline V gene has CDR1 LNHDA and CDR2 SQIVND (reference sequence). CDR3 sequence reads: CASSIGGASGAFF. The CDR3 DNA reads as TGTGCCAGTAGTATAGGGGGGGCGTCGGGAGCTTTCTTT.

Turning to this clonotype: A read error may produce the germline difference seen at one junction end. The CDR3, as DNA: TGCAGTGTCCCGACGGGCGCTGAAGCTCTCTTT. This sequence encodes CSVPTGAEALF. V usage is TRBV20-1 and J usage is TRBJ1-1; no definite D call. The CDR3 sequence is 11 residues long. CDR1 and CDR2 (germline): DFQATT, SNEGSKA (reference sequence).

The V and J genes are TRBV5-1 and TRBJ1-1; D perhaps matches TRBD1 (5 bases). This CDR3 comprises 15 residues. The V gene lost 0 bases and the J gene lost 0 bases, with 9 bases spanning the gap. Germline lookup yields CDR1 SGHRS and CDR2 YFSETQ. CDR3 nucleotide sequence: TGCGCCAGCAGCTTGGAGGCGGACATGAACACTGAAGCTTTCTTT. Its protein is CASSLEADMNTEAFF.

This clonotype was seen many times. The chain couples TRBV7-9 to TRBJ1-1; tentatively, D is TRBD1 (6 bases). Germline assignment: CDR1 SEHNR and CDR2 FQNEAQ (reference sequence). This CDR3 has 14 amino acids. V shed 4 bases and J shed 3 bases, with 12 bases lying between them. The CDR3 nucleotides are TGTGCCAGCAGCTCACTCAGGGGTGACACTGAAGCTTTCTTT. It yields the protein CASSSLRGDTEAFF.

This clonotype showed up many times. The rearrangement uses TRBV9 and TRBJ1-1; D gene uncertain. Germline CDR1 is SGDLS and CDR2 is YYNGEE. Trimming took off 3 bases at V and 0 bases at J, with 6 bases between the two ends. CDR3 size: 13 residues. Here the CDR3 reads CASSEGLNTEAFF. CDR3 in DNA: TGTGCCAGCAGCGAGGGATTGAACACTGAAGCTTTCTTT.

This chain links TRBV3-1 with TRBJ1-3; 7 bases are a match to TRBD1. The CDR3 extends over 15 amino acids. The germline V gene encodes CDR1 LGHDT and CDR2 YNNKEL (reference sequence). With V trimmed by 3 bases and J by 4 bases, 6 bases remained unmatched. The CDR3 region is CASSQMTGYGNTIYF. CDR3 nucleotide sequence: TGTGCCAGCAGCCAGATGACAGGGTACGGAAACACCATATATTTT.

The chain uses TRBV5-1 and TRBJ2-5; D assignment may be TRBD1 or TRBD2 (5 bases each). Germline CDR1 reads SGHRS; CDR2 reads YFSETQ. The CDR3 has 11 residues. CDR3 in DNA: TGCGCAACCTGGGGGAAAGAGACCCAGTACTTC. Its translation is CATWGKETQYF.

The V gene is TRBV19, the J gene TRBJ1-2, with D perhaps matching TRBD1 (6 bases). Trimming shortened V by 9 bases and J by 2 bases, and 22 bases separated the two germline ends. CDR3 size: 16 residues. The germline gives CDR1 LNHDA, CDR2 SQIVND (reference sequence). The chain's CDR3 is CASKNRRGTANYGYTF. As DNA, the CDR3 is TGTGCCAGCAAAAATAGGAGGGGGACGGCAAACTATGGCTACACCTTC.

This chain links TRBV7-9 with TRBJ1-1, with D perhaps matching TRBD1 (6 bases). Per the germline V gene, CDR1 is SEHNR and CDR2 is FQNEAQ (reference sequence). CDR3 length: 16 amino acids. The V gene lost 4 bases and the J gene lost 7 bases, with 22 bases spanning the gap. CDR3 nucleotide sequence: TGTGCCAGCAGCTCGGGTACCGGGACATGGGGAAATGAAGCTTTCTTT. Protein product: CASSSGTGTWGNEAFF.

The CDR3 DNA reads as TGTGCCAGCAAGGGAACTCGGGACAACTACGAGCAGTACTTC. It specifies CASKGTRDNYEQYF. The V and J genes are TRBV10-3 and TRBJ2-7; TRBD1 is a possible D gene (6 bases). The CDR3 extends over 14 amino acids. Trimming cost V 10 bases and J 3 bases, with 19 bases left between them. Germline lookup yields CDR1 ENHRY and CDR2 SYGVKD.

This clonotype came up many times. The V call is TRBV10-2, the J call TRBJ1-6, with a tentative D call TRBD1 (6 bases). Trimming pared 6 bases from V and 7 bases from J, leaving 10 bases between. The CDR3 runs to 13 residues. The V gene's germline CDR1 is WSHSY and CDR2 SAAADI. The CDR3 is CASSRDTNSPLHF. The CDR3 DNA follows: TGCGCCAGCAGCCGGGACACGAATTCACCCCTCCACTTT.

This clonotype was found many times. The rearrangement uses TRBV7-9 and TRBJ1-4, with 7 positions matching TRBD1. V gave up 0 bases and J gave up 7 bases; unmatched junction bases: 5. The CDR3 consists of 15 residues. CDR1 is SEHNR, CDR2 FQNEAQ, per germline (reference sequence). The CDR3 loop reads CASSLASSGGEKLFF. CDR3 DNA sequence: TGTGCCAGCAGCTTAGCCTCGTCAGGGGGTGAAAAACTGTTTTTT.

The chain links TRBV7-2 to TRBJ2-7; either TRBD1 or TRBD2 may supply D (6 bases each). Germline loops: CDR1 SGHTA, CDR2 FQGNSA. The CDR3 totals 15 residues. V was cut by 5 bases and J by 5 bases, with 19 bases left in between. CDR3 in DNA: TGTGCCAGCAGCCCGTCCGGGGGCCAACGGGACGAGCAGTACTTC. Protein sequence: CASSPSGGQRDEQYF.

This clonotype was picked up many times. In nucleotides, the CDR3 is TGTGCCAGCAGCTCAACAGGTGTCTATGGCTACACCTTC. Encoded protein: CASSSTGVYGYTF. The chain has TRBV2 and TRBJ1-2, with a possible D match to TRBD1 (5 bases). This CDR3 has 13 amino acids. Germline loops: CDR1 SNHLY, CDR2 FYNNEI. The V end was cut by 6 bases, the J end by 4 bases, with 12 bases between.

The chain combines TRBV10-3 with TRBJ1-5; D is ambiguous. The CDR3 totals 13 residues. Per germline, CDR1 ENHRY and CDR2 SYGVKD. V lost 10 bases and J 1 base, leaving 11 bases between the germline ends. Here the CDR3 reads CATSLGSNQPQHF. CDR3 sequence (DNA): TGTGCCACCTCTTTGGGGAGCAATCAGCCCCAGCATTTT.

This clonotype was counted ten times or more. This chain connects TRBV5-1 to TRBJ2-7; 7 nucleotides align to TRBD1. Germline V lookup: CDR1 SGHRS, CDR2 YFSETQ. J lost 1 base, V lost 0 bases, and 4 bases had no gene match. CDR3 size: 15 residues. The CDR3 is CASSLAGDSSYEQYF. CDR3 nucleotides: TGCGCCAGCAGCTTGGCAGGGGACAGTTCCTACGAGCAGTACTTC.

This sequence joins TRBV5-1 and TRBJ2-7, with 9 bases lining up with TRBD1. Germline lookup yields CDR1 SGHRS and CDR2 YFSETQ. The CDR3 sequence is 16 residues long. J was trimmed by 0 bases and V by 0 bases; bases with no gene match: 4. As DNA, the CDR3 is TGCGCCAGCAGCTTGGGGCCGGACAGGGGCTCCTACGAGCAGTACTTC. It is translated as CASSLGPDRGSYEQYF.

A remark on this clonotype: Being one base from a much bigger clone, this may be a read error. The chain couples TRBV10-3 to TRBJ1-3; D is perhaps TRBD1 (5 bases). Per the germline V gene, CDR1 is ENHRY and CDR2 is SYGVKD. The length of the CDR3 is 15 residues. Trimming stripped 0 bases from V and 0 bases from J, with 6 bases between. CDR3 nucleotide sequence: TGTGCCATCAGTGAGTCGGGACTCTCTGGAAACACCATATATTTT. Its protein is CAISESGLSGNTIYF.

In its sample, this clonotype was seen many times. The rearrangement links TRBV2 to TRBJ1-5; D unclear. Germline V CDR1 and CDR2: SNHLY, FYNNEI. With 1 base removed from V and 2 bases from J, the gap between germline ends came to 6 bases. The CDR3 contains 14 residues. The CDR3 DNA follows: TGTGCCAGCAGTGAAGGAGAGGGCAATCAGCCCCAGCATTTT. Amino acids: CASSEGEGNQPQHF.

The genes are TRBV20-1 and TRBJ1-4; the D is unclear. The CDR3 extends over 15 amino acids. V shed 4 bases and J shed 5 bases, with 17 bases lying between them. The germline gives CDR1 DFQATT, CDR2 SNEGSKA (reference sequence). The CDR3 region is CSAKGASRWNEKLFF. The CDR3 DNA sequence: TGCAGTGCTAAGGGTGCCAGTCGATGGAATGAAAAACTGTTTTTT.